What follows is one TCR beta chain and its context. The target antigen is unknown. There are 18 residues in the CDR3. The V end lost 1 base, the J end lost 0 bases, and 19 bases lay between the germline ends. Germline-derived CDR1 and CDR2 are GTSNPN and SVGIG (reference sequence). The PCR made use of 60 Vbeta and 13 Jbeta primers. The data were produced by immunoSEQ multiplex PCR, yet TCRdb's version contains in-frame clones alone and is incomplete. The data contain over 100,000 clones, 78% of them singletons. The entry originates in a study of cytomegalovirus exposure and HLA in healthy donors. Study-wide findings and caveats: The later analysis indicated that the majority of CMV-associated TCR beta chains appeared HLA-restricted. The study labeled 150 or so TCR beta chains cytomegalovirus-associated. Reported results showed that the classifier diagnosed cytomegalovirus status with high specificity and sensitivity.

The sequence was obtained from a woman in her twenties or thirties in good health and CMV-seropositive. This chain connects TRBV30 to TRBJ1-3; tentative D call: TRBD1 (5 bases). The specimen was PBMCs. The CDR3 protein is CAWSDGGWGLHSGNTIYF. DNA for the CDR3: TGTGCCTGGAGTGACGGGGGTTGGGGACTTCACTCTGGAAACACCATATATTTT.